This T cell receptor (beta chain) stems from a study of blood T cell repertoires in COVID-19. Overall study: Acute and convalescent COVID-19 samples came from the United States, Italy and Spain. PBMCs, B-cell-depleted T cells, or T cells were the source of the cDNA or gDNA that made up the material.

The germline gives CDR1 LGHNT, CDR2 FRNRAP. Trimming took 5 bases from V and 7 from J; bases not matched to a gene: 20. The CDR3 length is 18 residues. Original data processing: Estimation of nucleated cell counts relied on the amplification of reference gene primers. Libraries were prepared by immunoSEQ multiplex PCR; TCRdb keeps only in-frame clonotypes and omits some of them. V, J and clone size derive from that table, while D and trimming were established from the DNA sequence. The sample has about 94,000 clones, about 86% seen once; the top ten hold around 13%. V gene TRBV12-5 combines with J gene TRBJ1-2; TRBD1 aligns across 9 bases. This clonotype originated in a woman aged 55-69 years in a cohort sampled during active or convalescent COVID-19. The sequenced sample consisted of peripheral blood. Here the CDR3 DNA reads TGTGCTAGTGGTGTCCCCCCGTGGACAGGGGTTAGAGAGAGTGGCTACACCTTC. Translation: CASGVPPWTGVRESGYTF.